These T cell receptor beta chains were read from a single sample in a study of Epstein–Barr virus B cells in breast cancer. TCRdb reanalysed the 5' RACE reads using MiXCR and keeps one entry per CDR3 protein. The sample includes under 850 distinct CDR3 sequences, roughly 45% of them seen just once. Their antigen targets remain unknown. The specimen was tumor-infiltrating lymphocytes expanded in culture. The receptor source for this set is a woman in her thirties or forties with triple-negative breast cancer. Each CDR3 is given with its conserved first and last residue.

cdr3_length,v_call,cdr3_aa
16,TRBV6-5,CASSYGGRSHNSPLHF
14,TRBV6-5,CASSYSWGKGEAFF
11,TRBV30,CAWRLGAAQYF
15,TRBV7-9,CASSFAAGGTDEQYF
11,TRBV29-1,CSVKQGDEQYF
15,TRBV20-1,CSARRGHDFNYGYTF
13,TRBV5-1,CASSRDRNTEAFF
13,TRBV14,CASSLVGGGEQFF
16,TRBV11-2,CASSLLWAWRNQPQHF
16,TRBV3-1,CASSQEAPAGLDEQFF
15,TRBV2,CASSEFLAGGYEQFF
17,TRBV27,CASRARGGTGGNQPQHF
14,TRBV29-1,CSVVSGTEGYGYTF
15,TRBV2,CASSVLGLAANEQFF
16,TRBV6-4,CASSDLAGGQVNEQFF
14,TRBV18,CASSPPYRGYGYTF